These 28 T cell receptor beta chains were all obtained from the same sample, sequenced in a study of blood T cell repertoires in COVID-19. The method was immunoSEQ multiplex PCR; TCRdb's version includes in-frame clones alone and lacks a portion of them. Found here are 120,000 or so clones, 55% to 70% of them singletons; the top ten hold 2% to 2.5%. Sequencing input: peripheral blood. The receptors were sampled from a woman in her 70s with acute or convalescent COVID-19.

CDR3 in amino acids: CASSMTGLPTDTQYF. In DNA form, the CDR3 reads TGCGCCAGCAGCATGACAGGCTTACCGACAGATACGCAGTATTTT. The rearrangement links TRBV5-1 to TRBJ2-3, with D perhaps matching TRBD1 (6 bases). Trimming took 4 bases from V and 3 from J, leaving 15 bases between them. The CDR3 totals 15 residues. Germline CDR1 SGHRS, CDR2 YFSETQ.

The sample holds many counts of this clone. The chain couples TRBV29-1 to TRBJ1-5; 11 nucleotides line up with TRBD1. This CDR3 has 12 residues. Germline CDR1 reads SQVTM; CDR2 reads ANQGSEA. CDR3 protein: CGTGGGNQPQHF. CDR3 coding DNA: TGCGGGACAGGGGGGGGGAATCAGCCCCAGCATTTT.

The rearrangement joins TRBV6-6 to TRBJ1-2; 8 positions agree with TRBD1. This CDR3 spans 12 amino acids. The V segment lost 4 bases and the J segment 8 bases; nucleotides outside the gene matches: 3. CDR1 MNHNY and CDR2 SVGAGI come from the germline V gene (reference sequence). This CDR3 is CASSLTGEGYTF. The CDR3 DNA sequence: TGTGCCAGCAGTTTGACAGGGGAAGGCTACACCTTC.

CDR3 sequence (DNA): TGCGCCAGCAGCTTGGCCTTAGGAGGGACCGGGGAGCTGTTTTTT. Protein product: CASSLALGGTGELFF. The chain uses TRBV5-1 and TRBJ2-2, with TRBD2 as a possible D gene (6 bases). Germline V gene sequence: CDR1 SGHRS, CDR2 YFSETQ. The V end was cut by 0 bases, the J end by 5 bases, with 11 bases between. This CDR3 has 15 residues.

The chain is built from TRBV18 and TRBJ1-3; 9 bases are a match to TRBD1. The junction had 7 bases not matched to a gene; V was cut back by 1 base and J by 3 bases. Germline V gives CDR1 KGHSH, CDR2 LQKENI. CDR3 length: 17 residues. The CDR3 protein is CASSPRGTGRGGNTIYF. The CDR3 nucleotides are TGTGCCAGCTCACCACGCGGGACAGGGCGTGGTGGAAACACCATATATTTT.

This clone occurred many times. The rearrangement uses TRBV28 and TRBJ2-3; 12 bases line up with TRBD2. CDR1 is MDHEN, CDR2 SYDVKM, per germline. With V trimmed by 2 bases and J by 4 bases, 4 bases remained unmatched. The CDR3 is 16 amino acids. The CDR3 spells CASSLQTSGRSDTQYF. CDR3 nucleotides: TGTGCCAGCAGTTTACAGACTAGCGGGAGATCAGATACGCAGTATTTT.

The rearrangement links TRBV28 to TRBJ1-2; tentative D call: TRBD1 (5 bases). The CDR3 is 13 amino acids. Trimming shortened V by 5 bases and J by 9 bases, and 16 bases separated the two germline ends. Germline-derived CDR1 and CDR2 are MDHEN and SYDVKM. In DNA, the CDR3 is TGTGCCAGCAGTCTCGGACACGCGTTTAGCTACACCTTC. Translated, it gives CASSLGHAFSYTF.

The V and J genes are TRBV4-2 and TRBJ2-1, with 7 bases fitting TRBD2. The CDR3 is made up of 17 amino acids. Germline V gives CDR1 LGHNA, CDR2 YNFKEQ. V lost 0 bases to trimming and J lost 3 bases; unmatched junction nucleotides: 8. CDR3 DNA sequence: TGTGCCAGCAGCCAAGACCAATCGGCGGGAGTCTACAATGAGCAGTTCTTC. Protein: CASSQDQSAGVYNEQFF.

The chain employs TRBV10-3 and TRBJ2-7; the match to TRBD2 covers 7 bases. This CDR3 has 14 residues. The trim removed 4 bases at V and 3 bases at J, leaving 6 bases unmatched. The germline V gene encodes CDR1 ENHRY and CDR2 SYGVKD. CDR3 coding DNA: TGTGCCATCAGTGTGGCGGGGGACTACTACGAGCAGTACTTC. It translates to CAISVAGDYYEQYF.

The chain joins TRBV28 to TRBJ1-1; no definite D call. Trimming took off 6 bases at V and 4 bases at J, with 12 bases between the two ends. CDR3 length equals 13 residues. From germline, CDR1 is MDHEN and CDR2 SYDVKM. Written as DNA, the CDR3 is TGTGCCAGCAGGGGAGCCTCGAGCACTGAAGCTTTCTTT. Protein sequence: CASRGASSTEAFF.

CDR3: CASSPQGGNTEAFF. The CDR3 bases are TGTGCCAGCTCACCACAGGGAGGGAACACTGAAGCTTTCTTT. The chain has TRBV18 and TRBJ1-1; D not resolved. Trimming left V 1 base short and J 1 base short, with 7 bases between. Germline CDR1 reads KGHSH; CDR2 reads LQKENI. There are 14 residues in the CDR3.

The V call is TRBV3-1 (or the pseudogene TRBV3-2), the J call TRBJ2-7; 10 bases match TRBD2. Germline-derived CDR1 and CDR2 are LGHDT and YNNKEL (reference sequence). The CDR3 has 19 amino acids. The V and J ends lost 6 bases and 1 base, in that order; junction bases with no gene match: 18. The CDR3 nucleotides read TGTGCCAGCAGGGGTAGGACTAGCGGAACATTTTACTATTCCTACGAGCAGTACTTC. Translation: CASRGRTSGTFYYSYEQYF.

V gene TRBV7-8 combines with J gene TRBJ2-7; 12 positions match TRBD2. V shed 5 bases and J 2 bases; nucleotides not matched to a gene: 7. Germline CDR1 reads SGHVS; CDR2 reads FQNEAQ. CDR3 length: 16 residues. In DNA form, the CDR3 reads TGTGCCAGCAGCGCAGGGACTAGCGGGTACCCCTACGAGCAGTACTTC. It encodes CASSAGTSGYPYEQYF.

DNA for the CDR3: TGTGCCAGCAGTTACACCGGACTAGCGGCCTACAATGAGCAGTTCTTC. Translation gives CASSYTGLAAYNEQFF. This chain uses TRBV6-2 or TRBV6-3 with TRBJ2-1; TRBD2 matches 10 bases. The CDR3 is made up of 16 amino acids. After removal of 2 bases from V and 2 bases from J, the junction contained 3 bases not matched to a gene. Germline CDR1 and CDR2: MNHEY and SVGEGT.

The gene calls are TRBV6-2 or TRBV6-3 and TRBJ1-5, with 9 bases matching TRBD1. The CDR3 length is 18 residues. Germline loops: CDR1 MNHEY, CDR2 SVGEGT. Trimming at V came to 2 bases and at J to 1 base, leaving 9 bases not matched to a gene. The CDR3 nucleotides read TGTGCCAGCAGTTACATCTCAGGACAGGGGTTCAGCAATCAGCCCCAGCATTTT. It yields the protein CASSYISGQGFSNQPQHF.

V is TRBV19 and J is TRBJ2-2; the match to TRBD1 covers 7 bases. J was trimmed by 0 bases and V by 6 bases; bases with no gene match: 10. The germline V gene has CDR1 LNHDA and CDR2 SQIVND (reference sequence). The length of the CDR3 is 17 residues. CDR3 loop: CASREPWGQTNTGELFF. The CDR3 coding sequence is TGTGCCAGTAGGGAACCATGGGGACAGACGAACACCGGGGAGCTGTTTTTT.

The chain combines TRBV7-9 with TRBJ1-1; TRBD1 is a possible D gene (5 bases). Trimming removed 2 bases at V and 4 bases at J, with 11 bases between. CDR1 SEHNR and CDR2 FQNEAQ come from the germline V gene (reference sequence). The CDR3 is made up of 14 amino acids. CDR3 in DNA: TGTGCCAGCAGCTTAAGGGCCGACAGCACTGAAGCTTTCTTT. Its protein product is CASSLRADSTEAFF. Filled out from reference TRBV7-9 and TRBJ1-1, the complete variable domain reads DTGVSQNPRHKITKRGQNVTFRCDPISEHNRLYWYRQTLGQGPEFLTYFQNEAQLEKSRLLSDRFSAERPKGSFSTLEIQRTEQGDSAMYLCASSLRADSTEAFFGQGTRLTVV.

V usage is TRBV29-1 and J usage is TRBJ1-1; tentatively, D is TRBD1 (5 bases). Trimming pared 6 bases from V and 1 base from J, leaving 12 bases between. From germline, CDR1 is SQVTM and CDR2 ANQGSEA. This CDR3 has 13 amino acids. CDR3 region: CSVPGGRNTEAFF. CDR3 coding DNA: TGCAGCGTCCCGGGGGGAAGGAACACTGAAGCTTTCTTT. Looking up the rest from reference TRBV29-1 and TRBJ1-1 gives the full variable domain: SAVISQKPSRDICQRGTSLTIQCQVDSQVTMMFWYRQQPGQSLTLIATANQGSEATYESGFVIDKFPISRPNLTFSTLTVSNMSPEDSSIYLCSVPGGRNTEAFFGQGTRLTVV.

This clone was seen only a few times. This chain connects TRBV4-1 to TRBJ2-7, with D possibly matching TRBD2 (5 bases). Germline CDR1 is MGHRA and CDR2 is YSYEKL. With 0 bases removed from V and 0 bases from J, the gap between germline ends came to 15 bases. The CDR3 extends over 17 amino acids. For the CDR3, the DNA is TGCGCCAGCAGCCAAGAGGAGGCGGGCGTAAGCTCCTACGAGCAGTACTTC. Translating gives CASSQEEAGVSSYEQYF.

V gene TRBV7-6 combines with J gene TRBJ2-7; TRBD1 agrees at 9 bases. The CDR3 length is 15 residues. CDR1 is SGHVS, CDR2 FNYEAQ, per germline. The junction had 9 bases not matched to a gene; V was cut back by 5 bases and J by 4 bases. The CDR3 spells CASSRGGGQGYEQYF. CDR3 DNA: TGTGCCAGCAGCCGAGGAGGAGGACAGGGGTACGAGCAGTACTTC.

The rearrangement uses TRBV5-4 and TRBJ2-3, with TRBD1 matching over 10 bases. Trimming at V came to 4 bases and at J to 4 bases, leaving 9 bases not matched to a gene. The CDR3 covers 16 residues. The germline V gene has CDR1 SGHNT and CDR2 YYREEE (reference sequence). CDR3 in amino acids: CASSLPRQGAADTQYF. In DNA, the CDR3 is TGTGCCAGCAGCCTTCCGAGACAGGGGGCCGCAGATACGCAGTATTTT. The entire variable domain, with the rest obtained from reference TRBV5-4 and TRBJ2-3, is as follows: ETGVTQSPTHLIKTRGQQVTLRCSSQSGHNTVSWYQQALGQGPQFIFQYYREEENGRGNFPPRFSGLQFPNYSSELNVNALELDDSALYLCASSLPRQGAADTQYFGPGTRLTVL.

This clone was seen more than once but under ten times. CDR3: CAWTGDYEQYF. The CDR3 region has the DNA TGCGCCTGGACAGGGGATTACGAGCAGTACTTC. J is TRBJ2-7 and V is TRBV23-1; 9 bases fit TRBD1. TRBV23-1 is placed among ORFs of uncertain function. The CDR3 covers 11 residues. V shed 11 bases and J 4 bases; nucleotides not matched to a gene: 3.

Many counts were recorded for this clone. The genes are TRBV25-1 and TRBJ2-3; 12 bases fit TRBD2. The trim removed 1 base at V and 0 bases at J, leaving 5 bases unmatched. This CDR3 is 18 amino acids long. Germline CDR1 reads MGHDK; CDR2 reads SYGVNS. The CDR3 coding sequence is TGTGCCAGCAGTGAATTCGGACTAGCGGGACGGAGCACAGATACGCAGTATTTT. Translating it yields CASSEFGLAGRSTDTQYF.

This clone showed up just once. The chain links TRBV2 to TRBJ2-3; a weak D match, TRBD2 (7 bases). Germline V lookup: CDR1 SNHLY, CDR2 FYNNEI. V lost 10 bases, J lost 6 bases, and 23 bases lay in between. The CDR3 sequence is 15 residues long. This CDR3 reads CATKPGGGTPDTQYF. The CDR3 region has the DNA TGTGCCACCAAGCCGGGGGGCGGAACCCCGGATACGCAGTATTTT.

V usage is TRBV7-9 and J usage is TRBJ1-6; D is undetermined. V was cut by 1 base and J by 7 bases, with 8 bases left in between. Germline-derived CDR1 and CDR2 are SEHNR and FQNEAQ (reference sequence). CDR3 size: 14 residues. CDR3 sequence: CASSLGFLNSPLHF. Here the CDR3 DNA reads TGTGCCAGCAGCTTAGGGTTTCTAAATTCACCCCTCCACTTT. Together with reference TRBV7-9 and TRBJ1-6, the CDR3 gives the full variable domain: DTGVSQNPRHKITKRGQNVTFRCDPISEHNRLYWYRQTLGQGPEFLTYFQNEAQLEKSRLLSDRFSAERPKGSFSTLEIQRTEQGDSAMYLCASSLGFLNSPLHFGNGTRLTVT.

The chain carries TRBV7-2 and TRBJ1-3, with D tentatively TRBD1 (5 bases). Trimming took 5 bases from V and 6 from J, leaving 17 bases between them. The CDR3 has 15 amino acids. The germline V gene encodes CDR1 SGHTA and CDR2 FQGNSA. As DNA, the CDR3 is TGTGCCAGCAGCCGGGACTCCCTGATCGAAAACACCATATATTTT. It translates to CASSRDSLIENTIYF.

This clone occurred a few times. The rearrangement joins TRBV14 to TRBJ1-4; the match to TRBD1 covers 8 bases. Germline assignment: CDR1 SGHDN and CDR2 FVKESK. V was pared by 7 bases and J by 3 bases, with 1 base of the junction left unmatched. The CDR3 loop spans 13 amino acids. The CDR3 coding sequence is TGTGCCAGCAACAGGGGGGCTAATGAAAAACTGTTTTTT. Protein product: CASNRGANEKLFF.

This clone was detected once. The chain employs TRBV6-5 and TRBJ1-2; D not resolved. CDR1 is MNHEY, CDR2 SVGAGI, per germline. V was clipped by 2 bases and J by 2 bases, with 15 bases between them. CDR3 length equals 16 residues. CDR3 nucleotide sequence: TGTGCCAGCAGTTACCAAGTAGGAGTATGGAACTATGGCTACACCTTC. Protein product: CASSYQVGVWNYGYTF.